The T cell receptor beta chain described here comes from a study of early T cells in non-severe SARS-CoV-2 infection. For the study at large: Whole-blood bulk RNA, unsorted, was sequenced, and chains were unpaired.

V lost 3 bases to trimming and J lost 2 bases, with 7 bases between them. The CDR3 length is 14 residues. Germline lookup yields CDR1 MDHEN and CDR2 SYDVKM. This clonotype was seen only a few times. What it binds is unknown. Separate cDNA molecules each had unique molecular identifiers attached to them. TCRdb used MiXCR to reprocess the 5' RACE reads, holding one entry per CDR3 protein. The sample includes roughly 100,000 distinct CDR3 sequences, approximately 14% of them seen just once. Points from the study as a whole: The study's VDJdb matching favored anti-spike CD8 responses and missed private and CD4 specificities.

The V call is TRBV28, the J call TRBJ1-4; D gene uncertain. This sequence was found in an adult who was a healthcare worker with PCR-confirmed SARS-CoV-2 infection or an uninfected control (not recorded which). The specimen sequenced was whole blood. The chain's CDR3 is CASSLPQTNEKLFF. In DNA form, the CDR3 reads TGTGCCAGCAGTTTGCCGCAGACTAATGAAAAACTGTTTTTT. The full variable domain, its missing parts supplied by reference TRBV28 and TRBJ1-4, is DVKVTQSSRYLVKRTGEKVFLECVQDMDHENMFWYRQDPGLGLRLIYFSYDVKMKEKGDIPEGYSVSREKKERFSLILESASTNQTSMYLCASSLPQTNEKLFFGSGTQLSVL.